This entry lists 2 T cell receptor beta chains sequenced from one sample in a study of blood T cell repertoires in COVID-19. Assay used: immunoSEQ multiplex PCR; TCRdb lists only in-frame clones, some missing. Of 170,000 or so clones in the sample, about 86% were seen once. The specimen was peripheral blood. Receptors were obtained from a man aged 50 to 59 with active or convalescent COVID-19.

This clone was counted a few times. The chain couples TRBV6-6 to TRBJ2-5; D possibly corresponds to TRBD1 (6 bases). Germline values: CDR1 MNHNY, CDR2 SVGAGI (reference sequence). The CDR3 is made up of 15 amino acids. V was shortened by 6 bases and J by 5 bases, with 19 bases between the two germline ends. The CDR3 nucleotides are TGTGCCAGCAGATTATATGACAGGTTGTGGGAGACCCAGTACTTC. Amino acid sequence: CASRLYDRLWETQYF.

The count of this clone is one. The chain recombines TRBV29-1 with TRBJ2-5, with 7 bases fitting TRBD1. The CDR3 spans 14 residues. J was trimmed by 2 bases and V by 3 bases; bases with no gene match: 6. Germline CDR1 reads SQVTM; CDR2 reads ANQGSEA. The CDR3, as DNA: TGCAGCGTTGATCCACAGGGGCTACAAGAGACCCAGTACTTC. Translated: CSVDPQGLQETQYF.